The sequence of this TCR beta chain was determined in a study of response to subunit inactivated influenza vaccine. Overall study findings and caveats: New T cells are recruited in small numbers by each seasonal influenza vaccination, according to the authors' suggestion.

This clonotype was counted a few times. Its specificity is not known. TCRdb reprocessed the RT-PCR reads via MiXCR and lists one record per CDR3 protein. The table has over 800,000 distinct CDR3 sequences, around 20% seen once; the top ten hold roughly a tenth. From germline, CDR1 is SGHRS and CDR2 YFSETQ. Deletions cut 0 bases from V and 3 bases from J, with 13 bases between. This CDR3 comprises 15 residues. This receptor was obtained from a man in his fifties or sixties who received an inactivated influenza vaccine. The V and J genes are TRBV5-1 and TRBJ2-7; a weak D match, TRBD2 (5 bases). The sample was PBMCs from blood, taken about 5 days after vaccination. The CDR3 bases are TGCGCCAGCAGCTTGGGCAGACAAGGAGGCTACGAGCAGTACTTC. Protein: CASSLGRQGGYEQYF.